The 22 T cell receptor beta chains reported below all come from one sample, sequenced in a study of T-cell reconstitution after alpha-beta-depleted transplantation in children. Molecular barcoding with unique molecular identifiers was used for the TCRbeta library. TCRdb itself ran the PCR reads through MiXCR, one entry per CDR3 protein. The sample consists of 500,000 to 600,000 distinct CDR3 sequences, 15% to 20% of them appearing once. The source was PBMCs from the stem cell graft donor, collected from the stem cell graft. The receptors were sampled from a human donor who donated a stem cell graft to a child with acute lymphoblastic leukemia.

This chain uses TRBV20-1 with TRBJ2-7; D is undetermined. This CDR3 comprises 14 residues. Germline CDR1 and CDR2: DFQATT and SNEGSKA (reference sequence). Trimming removed 5 bases from V and 4 bases from J, with 18 bases in between. CDR3 bases: TGCAGTGCTCCAGACTCGAGCAGACTTTACGAGCAGTACTTC. It yields the protein CSAPDSSRLYEQYF.

This clonotype came up a few times. This chain uses TRBV25-1 with TRBJ1-1, with 7 positions matching TRBD1. Germline V gives CDR1 MGHDK, CDR2 SYGVNS. V was clipped by 2 bases and J by 0 bases; unmatched bases: 6. This CDR3 has 16 amino acids. The CDR3 loop is CASSEGPQGVNTEAFF. Here the CDR3 DNA reads TGTGCCAGCAGTGAAGGGCCTCAGGGGGTGAACACTGAAGCTTTCTTT.

The chain recombines TRBV12-3 or TRBV12-4 with TRBJ1-2; D unclear. Trimming cost V 6 bases and J 4 bases, with 15 bases left between them. This CDR3 region has 14 residues. This CDR3 is CASRSDGAGYGYTF. CDR3 DNA: TGTGCCAGCAGGTCCGATGGAGCGGGCTATGGCTACACCTTC.

There are a few counts of this clonotype. The CDR3 nucleotides are TGCAGTGCCCCCCTGGTAGGGGACACTGAAGCTTTCTTT. The encoded protein is CSAPLVGDTEAFF. The V and J genes are TRBV20-1 and TRBJ1-1; tentatively, D is TRBD1 (5 bases). This CDR3 has 13 residues. Deletions cut 6 bases from V and 3 bases from J, with 14 bases between. Germline CDR1 reads DFQATT; CDR2 reads SNEGSKA (reference sequence).

The chain carries TRBV4-2 and TRBJ2-3; tentatively, D is TRBD2 (6 bases). The CDR3 has 18 residues. The ends were cut back, 0 bases at V and 2 bases at J, with 18 bases in the middle. Looked up from germline, CDR1 is LGHNA and CDR2 is YNFKEQ. The DNA for the CDR3 is TGTGCCAGCAGCCAAGATAAGGCCTCGGCGGGGCCCACAGATACGCAGTATTTT. Protein: CASSQDKASAGPTDTQYF.

This clonotype was seen only a few times. The chain joins TRBV6-5 to TRBJ1-2; possibly TRBD1 for D (5 bases). Germline V CDR1 and CDR2: MNHEY, SVGAGI. The CDR3 sequence is 18 residues long. The V gene lost 0 bases and the J gene lost 4 bases, with 21 bases spanning the gap. The CDR3 DNA reads TGTGCCAGCAGTTACTCGACTAGCAGTAGGGGTTTGGGCTATGGCTACACCTTC. Translating it yields CASSYSTSSRGLGYGYTF.

This clonotype was counted a few times. The rearrangement links TRBV6-6 to TRBJ1-2, with 9 bases aligning to TRBD1. The CDR3 is 13 residues long. V trimming: 2 bases; J trimming: 6 bases; junction bases outside the gene matches: 1. The germline V gene encodes CDR1 MNHNY and CDR2 SVGAGI (reference sequence). As DNA, the CDR3 is TGTGCCAGCAGTTACGGGACAGGGCATGGCTACACCTTC. Its protein is CASSYGTGHGYTF.

This clonotype has a count of ten or more. This rearrangement joins TRBV4-2 to TRBJ2-5; D gene ambiguous. The germline V gene encodes CDR1 LGHNA and CDR2 YNFKEQ. This CDR3 is built from 12 residues. The ends were cut back, 1 base at V and 4 bases at J, with 4 bases in the middle. CDR3 coding DNA: TGTGCCAGCAGCCAAGGCCGAGAGACCCAGTACTTC. Its translation: CASSQGRETQYF.

The chain combines TRBV4-1 with TRBJ2-7; the D gene could be TRBD1 or TRBD2 (5 bases each). The V gene lost 3 bases and the J gene lost 4 bases, with 10 bases spanning the gap. This CDR3 has 13 residues. CDR1 MGHRA and CDR2 YSYEKL come from the germline V gene. Written as DNA, the CDR3 is TGCGCCAGCAGCCACGATGGGGGTTACGAGCAGTACTTC. This codes for CASSHDGGYEQYF.

The CDR3 region has the DNA TGTGCCAGCAGCCAAGAGATTTTCGGCCAGGGAGGTTCAGTTAACTATGGCTACACCTTC. Amino acids: CASSQEIFGQGGSVNYGYTF. This sequence joins TRBV4-2 and TRBJ1-2, with D possibly being TRBD1 (5 bases). The CDR3 is 20 amino acids. V was cut by 0 bases and J by 1 base, with 24 bases left in between. Germline CDR1 LGHNA, CDR2 YNFKEQ.

The V and J genes are TRBV29-1 and TRBJ1-2, with 8 bases aligning to TRBD1. From germline, CDR1 is SQVTM and CDR2 ANQGSEA. Trimming cost V 7 bases and J 8 bases; bases outside gene matches: 12. This CDR3 contains 13 residues. Written as DNA, the CDR3 is TGCAGCGCTGGGACAGGCGTAATAGGGGGCTACACCTTC. It yields the protein CSAGTGVIGGYTF.

This clonotype occurred a few times. The chain has TRBV3-1 and TRBJ2-1; 7 bases agree with TRBD2. This CDR3 is 16 amino acids long. The germline CDR1 and CDR2 sequences are LGHDT and YNNKEL (reference sequence). V shed 3 bases, J shed 0 bases, and the junction held 5 bases outside the gene matches. The chain's CDR3 is CASSQPGLHSYNEQFF. CDR3 in DNA: TGTGCCAGCAGCCAGCCGGGACTACACTCCTACAATGAGCAGTTCTTC.

This clonotype was seen a handful of times. The CDR3 region is CSARPQGRSSYNEQFF. Here the CDR3 DNA reads TGCAGTGCTAGACCCCAGGGACGGTCCTCCTACAATGAGCAGTTCTTC. V gene TRBV20-1 combines with J gene TRBJ2-1; perhaps D is TRBD1 or TRBD2 (5 bases each). The V end lost 2 bases, the J end lost 0 bases, and 14 bases lay between the germline ends. The germline gives CDR1 DFQATT, CDR2 SNEGSKA (reference sequence). This CDR3 comprises 16 residues.

This sequence joins TRBV30 and TRBJ2-1, with 9 bases lining up with TRBD2. Germline CDR1 is GTSNPN and CDR2 is SVGIG (reference sequence). This CDR3 has 15 amino acids. With 4 bases clipped from V and 8 bases from J, the junction kept 12 bases outside the gene matches. CDR3 coding DNA: TGTGCCTGGAAGAGGGTAGAGCGGGAGGCGGATGAGCAGTTCTTC. Its translation is CAWKRVEREADEQFF.

The table lists this clonotype with many counts. This chain uses TRBV7-8 with TRBJ2-2; TRBD2 matches 7 bases. CDR1 is SGHVS, CDR2 FQNEAQ, per germline. The trim removed 4 bases at V and 5 bases at J, leaving 10 bases unmatched. This CDR3 contains 16 residues. The CDR3, as DNA: TGTGCCAGCAGCTCCCTAAAGCGGGAACTTACCGGGGAGCTGTTTTTT. Translating it yields CASSSLKRELTGELFF.

This clonotype was observed a few times. This chain joins TRBV11-2 and TRBJ2-7; D could derive from TRBD1 or TRBD2 (6 bases each). V was shortened by 3 bases and J by 5 bases, with 14 bases between the two germline ends. The germline gives CDR1 SGHAT, CDR2 FQNNGV. This CDR3 contains 14 residues. The CDR3 loop reads CASSFFGRGDEQYF. The CDR3 DNA reads as TGTGCCAGCAGCTTCTTCGGTAGGGGGGACGAGCAGTACTTC. The entire variable domain, with the rest obtained from reference TRBV11-2 and TRBJ2-7, is as follows: EAGVAQSPRYKIIEKRQSVAFWCNPISGHATLYWYQQILGQGPKLLIQFQNNGVVDDSQLPKDRFSAERLKGVDSTLKIQPAKLEDSAVYLCASSFFGRGDEQYFGPGTRLTVT.

The chain carries TRBV19 and TRBJ1-2; D not resolved. V was shortened by 2 bases and J by 4 bases, with 11 bases between the two germline ends. The V gene's germline CDR1 is LNHDA and CDR2 SQIVND (reference sequence). CDR3 length equals 14 residues. The CDR3 loop is CASSIRAEVYGYTF. CDR3 nucleotide sequence: TGTGCCAGTAGTATAAGAGCAGAGGTCTATGGCTACACCTTC.

This chain links TRBV10-2 with TRBJ2-1, with D perhaps TRBD1 (6 bases). The CDR3 totals 16 residues. Trimming stripped 2 bases from V and 0 bases from J, with 11 bases between. CDR1 is WSHSY, CDR2 SAAADI, per germline. The CDR3 loop reads CASSEGEGGSYNEQFF. The CDR3 bases are TGCGCCAGCAGTGAGGGGGAAGGGGGCTCCTACAATGAGCAGTTCTTC.

This clonotype was seen more than once but under ten times. This sequence joins TRBV5-5 and TRBJ1-2; no reliable D call. The V and J ends lost 2 bases and 7 bases respectively, with 6 bases between them. The CDR3 sequence is 11 residues long. Germline CDR1 reads SGHKS; CDR2 reads YYEKEE (reference sequence). CDR3 sequence (DNA): TGTGCCAGCAGCTTCGAAGGTGGCTACACCTTC. Amino acid sequence: CASSFEGGYTF.

This clonotype was detected a few times. The rearrangement joins TRBV10-3 to TRBJ2-7, with 7 bases aligning to TRBD2. This CDR3 contains 15 residues. Per the germline V gene, CDR1 is ENHRY and CDR2 is SYGVKD. V trimming: 0 bases; J trimming: 0 bases; junction bases outside the gene matches: 2. Here the CDR3 DNA reads TGTGCCATCAGTGAGTCGGGGGACTACTCCTACGAGCAGTACTTC. Protein sequence: CAISESGDYSYEQYF.

The chain employs TRBV18 and TRBJ2-7, with D tentatively TRBD1 (6 bases). In germline, CDR1 is KGHSH, CDR2 LQKENI. This CDR3 has 15 amino acids. The V end lost 2 bases, the J end lost 0 bases, and 11 bases lay between the germline ends. CDR3 nucleotide sequence: TGTGCCAGCTCACCAATCGAAGGGGGCTCCTACGAGCAGTACTTC. Its protein product is CASSPIEGGSYEQYF. Looking up the rest from reference TRBV18 and TRBJ2-7 gives the full variable domain: NAGVMQNPRHLVRRRGQEARLRCSPMKGHSHVYWYRQLPEEGLKFMVYLQKENIIDESGMPKERFSAEFPKEGPSILRIQQVVRGDSAAYFCASSPIEGGSYEQYFGPGTRLTVT.

This sequence joins TRBV6-2 or TRBV6-3 and TRBJ2-1; 7 nucleotides line up with TRBD2. Germline-derived CDR1 and CDR2 are MNHEY and SVGEGT. After removal of 2 bases from V and 2 bases from J, the junction contained 24 bases not matched to a gene. This CDR3 has 22 residues. The CDR3 is CASSYPASGGARMSWTYNEQFF. CDR3 nucleotide sequence: TGTGCCAGCAGTTACCCGGCTAGCGGAGGGGCCCGGATGAGTTGGACCTACAATGAGCAGTTCTTC.